This T cell receptor (beta chain) was recorded in a study of cytomegalovirus exposure and HLA in healthy donors (dated by TCRdb to the late 2010s). About the study as a whole: An earlier analysis of under 600 of the donors reported approximately 270 Gb of sequence data and 120 million or so unique TCR beta sequences from around 200 million T cells. Every repertoire in the discovery cohort had been generated on one and the same sequencing platform. An early release covering just under 650 HLA-typed donors comprised roughly 300 gigabases of sequencing data and around 80 million unique TCR sequences. Among the 398 genotyped donors, about 85% belonged to the genetic ancestry cluster associated with self-reported Caucasian donors. To study patterns of TCR occurrence, a later analysis re-analyzed previously published TCR beta repertoires from 600 to 750 donors and added high-resolution HLA genotyping. Roughly five DR-DQ haplotypes were handled as single units for association and clustering because linkage in the cohort was strong. HLA typing included class I and class II loci at four-digit resolution. On average, around 240,000 unique TCR beta nucleotide sequences were sequenced per donor among some 430 genotyped donors of the cohort, with roughly 18% of those sequences being non-productive. To decide whether each TCR beta V gene segment behaved as functional or pseudogenic, an earlier analysis of some 580 of the donors relied on high-throughput TCR beta sequencing. To predict cytomegalovirus infection status, the study combined high-throughput TCR immunosequencing, statistical association of individual TCRs with disease status, and machine learning. The study aimed to test whether signatures of past pathogen exposure could be identified by cataloging public T cell receptors. Typing coverage varied by locus: roughly 629-630 donors for A, B, C, DRB1 and DQB1; some 520 for DQA1; over 600 for DPA1; roughly 470 for DPB1. Donor age, sex, ethnicity and CMV serostatus were compiled together with the repertoire data. In a later genetic analysis, genome-wide SNP genotypes for about 55% of the 666 donors were used, and that subset was treated as a discovery cohort. The study used immunosequencing to profile the T cell repertoires of approximately 630 subjects and linked those repertoires to cytomegalovirus serostatus. Besides the first cohort of around 670 subjects, a separate validation cohort made up of 95 to 150 different subjects was used. Rather than drawing on any new phenotypic data, the later analysis identified candidate immune exposures from TCR beta sequences and the way those sequences occurred across donors.

The cysteine opens and the phenylalanine closes a CDR3 of 15 amino acids. Only the CDR3 portion is preserved as DNA: 45 bases, with reading frame beginning at the first base. Trimming removed 1 base from V and 8 bases from J; the gene matches leave 8 bases unexplained. CDR1 is given as SEHNR and CDR2 as FQNEAQ, both from the germline V gene (reference sequence). This clone was counted a single time. Its antigen remains unidentified. The input lacks base qualities; no much larger clone sits a single base away. The cohort consisted of 670 or so healthy bone marrow donors. At the time of sampling, all cohort members were nominally healthy, though unrecorded immune exposures were likely present. The donor was CMV seronegative and belonged to the group of 352 seronegative cohort members. A peripheral blood sample was collected from each donor, and TCR beta sequencing was performed on peripheral blood mononuclear cells. Genomic DNA extraction from the blood cell samples was performed with the Qiagen DNeasy Blood Extraction Kit.

The receptor library was made with the immunoSEQ multiplex PCR assay. The multiplex PCR relied on a mix of 60 forward primers for TCR Vbeta segments and 13 reverse primers for TCR Jbeta segments. Amplification of the CDR3 region of rearranged TCR beta genes was performed with a multiplex PCR assay on genomic DNA. Amplified TCR beta libraries were sequenced as 87-base-pair reads on the Illumina HiSeq System. Under the source paper's analysis protocol: A later analysis counted some 74 million unique TCR beta chains across the 700 or so repertoires, and roughly 10 million of these chains were shared by at least two donors. Raw reads were error-corrected and collapsed into unique sequences with a nearest-neighbor algorithm that merged closely related sequences to remove PCR and sequencing errors. Alignment of CDR3 sequences to IMGT reference sequences was used to assign V, D and J gene segments. Each retained sequence needed at least a six-nucleotide match to both a V gene segment and a J gene segment. A rearrangement was called productive if the CDR3 had no stop codons and remained in frame with V and J, and every other rearrangement was called non-productive. CDR3 was defined by IMGT convention, running from the second conserved V-encoded cysteine to the conserved J-encoded phenylalanine. The earlier analysis of fewer than 750 of the donors excluded sequences that lacked an unambiguous match to a single V gene segment. An earlier analysis of almost 600 of the donors classified V segments as functional when productive rearrangements were above 56.7% and as segregating when the standard deviation between donors was above 5%. To diagnose cytomegalovirus status from the catalog of TCR beta chain sequences, a statistical classification framework was built. A later analysis assigned V and J genes by comparing TCR nucleotide sequences with IMGT/GENE-DB human TR gene sequences. Using the TCRdist pipeline, a later analysis assigned CDR3 sequences along with most-parsimonious VDJ recombination scenarios. A later analysis defined each TCR beta chain by its CDR3 amino acid sequence plus V-gene family, and excluded reads lacking a unique V-gene family. In a later analysis, around 600 highly shared, low-generation-probability nucleotide sequences were removed to address suspected cross-contamination and a sequencing artifact. In a later analysis, a clonal expansion index was calculated for each public chain from normalized within-repertoire ranks of inferred template counts. Generation probabilities in a later analysis came from a VDJ recombination model fitted to out-of-frame rearrangements, and those results were checked against IGoR. A later analysis scored TCR-TCR, TCR-HLA and TCR-CMV co-occurrence with hypergeometric tests, applying a repertoire-size bias correction to TCR pairs. To estimate false discovery rates, a later analysis permuted the HLA or CMV assignments 20 times. A later analysis grouped co-occurring TCRs with DBSCAN, adding TCRdist sequence similarity when clustering within HLA-allele-positive subsets. Co-occurrence clustering excluded repertoires with fewer than 30,000 or more than 120,000 public chains, plus five with anomalous nucleotide sharing. The source is immuneACCESS, and TCRdb retained only in-frame sequences with V and J called. Part of the clones is not carried over; for the studies checked, unresolved V genes explain less than half of this, and the remainder is unexplained. V and J calls and clone size are those listed in that table; D and trimming were worked out from the DNA. This sample is represented by about 200,000 clones; 86% of them were singletons. Jointly, the top ten make up less than 0.4% of the sample.

The study at large found these results: Compared with the roughly 700-donor mean, donors in an Asian-associated ancestry cluster had fewer N-insertions in productive TCRs, according to a later genetic analysis. The classifier was reported to diagnose cytomegalovirus status with high specificity and sensitivity in both the original and validation cohorts. Three of the identified cytomegalovirus-associated TCR beta chains were confirmed in vitro to be specific for cytomegalovirus antigens. Some IMGT-functional V segments, including TRBV6-2 and TRBV6-3, could not be distinguished by the 87-base-pair reads and were therefore excluded. A later analysis reported that several top co-occurrence clusters appeared linked to parvovirus B19, influenza, CMV and Epstein-Barr virus. Correlated functional status among segregating V segments might reflect linkage disequilibrium, but an unknown experimental factor could not be ruled out. In an earlier analysis of some 550 of the donors, most TCR beta V segments were observed in productive rearrangements about 90% or about 30% of the time, broadly matching IMGT annotations. A further reported finding was that TCR beta sequences accurately predicted the HLA-A and HLA-B alleles for most subjects in the first cohort. Across donors, most TCR sequences were observed very rarely, whereas some public TCRs were present in many individuals. According to the authors, the approach could potentially be generalized to other disease states and immunological phenotypes. A later analysis found that HLA-associated TCR beta chains were more clonally expanded and had lower generation probabilities than equally common non-associated chains. The only immune exposure information available for the cohort was CMV serostatus. The cohort was sequenced for TCR beta chains only, and without alpha or paired-chain data the features that could be detected were limited. Strong co-occurrence of HLA alleles, especially DR and DQ, made assigning TCR associations to individual alleles difficult. The earlier analysis of about 600 of the donors excluded 15 to 20 rarely observed V segments, including chromosome 9 orphons, because counts were too low. A cluster of highly shared sequence variants was judged likely to represent a technical artifact of the sequencing pipeline. In a later analysis, TCR association rates were found to vary across HLA loci, with the most associated TCRs seen for DRB1 alleles and the fewest for HLA-C alleles. A later genetic analysis associated a missense DCLRE1C variant with V-gene and J-gene trimming of TCR beta chains, and an independent cohort replicated the association. Because HLA typing was missing for some donors at each locus, association tests included only the typed subset. Specific HLA alleles were associated with roughly 16,000 TCR beta sequences at a false discovery rate of 0.05 in a later analysis. A later analysis found that most CMV-associated TCR beta chains appeared HLA-restricted, with HLA associations seemingly driven largely by CMV exposure. The study listed 150 to 200 TCR beta chains as associated with cytomegalovirus. Presence/absence analyses assumed roughly uniform sequencing depth across donors, an assumption that may not hold.

The chain couples TRBV7-9 to TRBJ2-1; 7 bases in the junction line up with TRBD1. This TCR came from a woman in her twenties or thirties in good health and CMV-seronegative. The sequenced material came from PBMCs. CDR3 loop: CASSLGTGGSDEQFF. The DNA sequence reads TGTGCCAGCAGCTTAGGGACAGGCGGGTCAGATGAGCAGTTCTTC. With the rest looked up from the reference TRBV7-9 and TRBJ2-1 genes rather than sequenced, the full variable domain is DTGVSQNPRHKITKRGQNVTFRCDPISEHNRLYWYRQTLGQGPEFLTYFQNEAQLEKSRLLSDRFSAERPKGSFSTLEIQRTEQGDSAMYLCASSLGTGGSDEQFFGPGTRLTVL.